Below, one T cell receptor (beta chain) is given with its context. This CDR3 spans 13 amino acids. V dropped 1 base and J dropped 5 bases, with 8 bases sitting between them. The germline CDR1 and CDR2 sequences are MGHDK and SYGVNS. TCRdb re-called the RT-PCR reads through MiXCR, storing one row per CDR3 protein. The table includes 190,000 or so distinct CDR3 sequences, around two fifths detected once. This entry comes from a study of patients and donors after allogeneic stem cell transplantation. The TCR comes from a human donor who was either an allogeneic HSCT recipient or a stem cell or donor lymphocyte infusion donor (not recorded which). It is not recorded whose cells these are; they may come from a transplant donor. The V and J genes are TRBV25-1 and TRBJ2-5, with D unresolved. Sequenced: blood, either unsorted or a sorted T cell fraction (not recorded which). The CDR3 region is CASSEFASETQYF. The CDR3 DNA reads TGTGCCAGCAGTGAATTTGCCTCGGAGACCCAGTACTTC.